This TCR beta chain was retrieved from a study of shared clonotypes between healthy human individuals. The germline V gene has CDR1 MGHDK and CDR2 SYGVNS. The V end lost 4 bases, the J end lost 4 bases, and 7 bases lay between the germline ends. The CDR3 is 12 amino acids. Healthy HIV-negative adults with no recent acute infections or vaccinations were recruited as donors. Libraries were prepared by immunoSEQ multiplex PCR; TCRdb keeps only in-frame clonotypes and omits some of them. The table shows roughly 500,000 clones, with about 85% occurring only once. The receptor was derived from a woman between 35 and 50 years old in good health. Some clones in this sample may be carry-over from other donors' samples. The sequenced material came from PBMCs. V usage is TRBV25-1 and J usage is TRBJ1-1; D uncertain. The CDR3 coding sequence is TGTGCCAGCAGTGTATTTGGCACTGAAGCTTTCTTT. Translation gives CASSVFGTEAFF.